This TCR beta chain was captured in a study of CD8+ T cells in alopecia areata. cDNA prepared by RNA extraction and subsequent reverse transcription served as the template for sequencing. Some clones are missing from TCRdb's copy, which holds only in-frame ones; the method was immunoSEQ multiplex PCR. The repertoire includes 150,000 to 200,000 clones, around three fifths of them detected once, and about 15% sits in the top ten. This clone was counted between two and nine times. Its antigen is as yet unknown. Study-wide results and caveats: For lesional scalp, especially alopecia totalis/universalis, clonality was higher than in normal scalp.

The CDR3 has 14 amino acids. The germline V gene has CDR1 SNHLY and CDR2 FYNNEI. V lost 5 bases, J lost 0 bases, and 11 bases lay in between. The source of this sequence is a human donor with alopecia areata. The chain links TRBV2 to TRBJ2-7, with D possibly matching TRBD2 (7 bases). The source material was CD4+ T cells sorted from blood, sampled at week 0. CDR3 in DNA: TGTGCCAGCAGTTACGCGGGGGCCTCCTACGAGCAGTACTTC. It is translated as CASSYAGASYEQYF.